These 24 T cell receptor beta chains originate from one sample sequenced in a study of CD8 T cells in ankylosing spondylitis. Study conclusions and caveats: Typical of ankylosing spondylitis blood, it appeared, was a TCR beta motif of seven to nine highly homologous variants.

No cognate antigen is known for these TCRs. A single record per CDR3 protein comes from TCRdb applying MiXCR to the 5' RACE reads. The sample lists roughly 670,000 distinct CDR3 sequences; 15% to 20% were seen once. Input material: blood, either unsorted or a sorted T cell fraction (not recorded which). The source is a male donor with ankylosing spondylitis.

This sequence joins TRBV7-9 and TRBJ2-3; D is uncertain. Between the trimmed V and J ends, which lost 5 bases and 4 bases, there was a span of 19 bases. Germline CDR1 and CDR2: SEHNR and FQNEAQ (reference sequence). The CDR3 spans 16 residues. The CDR3, as DNA: TGTGCCAGCAGCCTAAGTCGGGTAGGCCGGGCAGATACGCAGTATTTT. As protein: CASSLSRVGRADTQYF.

This clonotype has more than one count but fewer than ten. The J gene is TRBJ2-7, the V gene TRBV7-9; 7 bases line up with TRBD2. The CDR3 consists of 15 residues. Trimming at V came to 11 bases and at J to 5 bases, leaving 18 bases not matched to a gene. Germline-derived CDR1 and CDR2 are SEHNR and FQNEAQ (reference sequence). The CDR3 spells CALGEREGPFNEQYF. The CDR3 DNA follows: TGTGCCCTAGGCGAAAGGGAGGGACCGTTCAACGAGCAGTACTTC.

Only a few counts were recorded for this clonotype. The genes are TRBV11-3 and TRBJ2-3; D is tentatively TRBD1 or TRBD2 (6 bases each). Germline V gene lookup returns CDR1 SGHNT and CDR2 YENEEA. The CDR3 has 16 amino acids. Trimming removed 5 bases from V and 5 bases from J, with 20 bases in between. This CDR3 reads CASSRGRQALQDTQYF. CDR3 nucleotides: TGTGCCAGCAGCCGGGGGCGACAGGCCCTACAAGATACGCAGTATTTT.

This clonotype occurred a few times. This chain connects TRBV6-1 to TRBJ2-3, with 9 positions matching TRBD2. This CDR3 is 17 amino acids long. With 7 bases clipped from V and 0 bases from J, the junction kept 11 bases outside the gene matches. Germline CDR1 MNHNS, CDR2 SASEGT. The CDR3 here is CASTLTRAGGSTDTQYF. The CDR3 coding sequence is TGTGCCAGCACTCTCACGAGGGCGGGAGGGAGCACAGATACGCAGTATTTT.

The rearrangement links TRBV7-9 to TRBJ1-2, with D possibly TRBD1 on 6 matching bases. V shed 2 bases and J shed 6 bases, with 19 bases lying between them. The germline CDR1 and CDR2 sequences are SEHNR and FQNEAQ (reference sequence). The CDR3 has 16 residues. CDR3 bases: TGTGCCAGCAGCTTACTGCCCGGACAGCTGACGGATGGCTACACCTTC. It specifies CASSLLPGQLTDGYTF.

The chain links TRBV5-1 to TRBJ1-1; 7 bases align to TRBD1. The junction had 4 bases not matched to a gene; V was cut back by 3 bases and J by 2 bases. The CDR3 runs 14 residues. Germline CDR1 and CDR2: SGHRS and YFSETQ. The CDR3 is CASSYNRGNTEAFF. CDR3 coding DNA: TGCGCCAGCAGCTACAACAGGGGTAACACTGAAGCTTTCTTT.

In this sample, this clonotype turned up a few times. J is TRBJ1-1 and V is TRBV6-1; unclear D gene. CDR1 is MNHNS, CDR2 SASEGT, per germline. Trimming cost V 3 bases and J 1 base, with 12 bases left between them. The CDR3 runs 15 residues. This CDR3 is CASSDLGIPNTEAFF. The CDR3 DNA is TGTGCCAGCAGTGACTTGGGGATCCCGAACACTGAAGCTTTCTTT.

This clonotype was seen more than once but under ten times. The V call is TRBV6-4, the J call TRBJ2-1, with 13 nucleotides matching TRBD2. V shed 4 bases and J 7 bases; nucleotides not matched to a gene: 1. This CDR3 region has 14 residues. CDR1 is MRHNA and CDR2 is SNTAGT in the germline V gene. CDR3 bases: TGTGCCAGCAGTGTGACTAGCGGGAGGAATGAGCAGTTCTTC. It encodes CASSVTSGRNEQFF.

The CDR3 loop is CASSPETMGDTQYF. The CDR3 DNA follows: TGTGCCAGCAGCCCCGAGACGATGGGAGATACGCAGTATTTT. V gene TRBV7-2 combines with J gene TRBJ2-3; D not certain. This CDR3 region has 14 residues. Looked up from germline, CDR1 is SGHTA and CDR2 is FQGNSA. Trimming left V 5 bases short and J 5 bases short, with 14 bases between.

This clonotype was recorded a few times. The rearrangement links TRBV5-1 to TRBJ2-2, with 10 bases identical to TRBD2. The germline CDR1 and CDR2 sequences are SGHRS and YFSETQ. The CDR3 spans 15 residues. V was clipped by 2 bases and J by 6 bases; unmatched bases: 4. CDR3 nucleotides: TGCGCCAGCAGCTTCCTAGCGGGAGAAGCCGGGGAGCTGTTTTTT. It encodes CASSFLAGEAGELFF. Based on the CDR3 plus reference TRBV5-1 and TRBJ2-2, the full variable domain is KAGVTQTPRYLIKTRGQQVTLSCSPISGHRSVSWYQQTPGQGLQFLFEYFSETQRNKGNFPGRFSGRQFSNSRSEMNVSTLELGDSALYLCASSFLAGEAGELFFGEGSRLTVL.

The chain is built from TRBV12-3 or TRBV12-4 and TRBJ1-1; a possible D gene is TRBD1 (5 bases). Trimming took off 6 bases at V and 0 bases at J, with 17 bases between the two ends. CDR3 length equals 16 residues. The DNA of the CDR3 is TGTGCCAGCAGCTTGGCCCCGGGGGGAATGAACACTGAAGCTTTCTTT. As protein: CASSLAPGGMNTEAFF.

This clonotype has only a few counts. This chain joins TRBV5-1 and TRBJ2-1; 11 bases are a match to TRBD2. This CDR3 spans 16 amino acids. Germline CDR1 and CDR2: SGHRS and YFSETQ. Trimming cost V 0 bases and J 5 bases; bases outside gene matches: 4. CDR3 DNA: TGCGCCAGCAGCTTGGAGGCTAGCGGGGGGCACAATGAGCAGTTCTTC. Its translation: CASSLEASGGHNEQFF.

In its sample, this clonotype was seen a few times. The chain combines TRBV7-2 with TRBJ2-1; 7 bases line up with TRBD2. The trim removed 5 bases at V and 0 bases at J, leaving 7 bases unmatched. Germline V gene lookup returns CDR1 SGHTA and CDR2 FQGNSA. The CDR3 totals 16 residues. CDR3: CASSRRGGSSYNEQFF. CDR3 DNA: TGTGCCAGCAGCCGCCGCGGGGGAAGCTCCTACAATGAGCAGTTCTTC.

This chain links TRBV10-3 with TRBJ1-2; D not certain. Germline V CDR1 and CDR2: ENHRY, SYGVKD. With 2 bases removed from V and 3 bases from J, the gap between germline ends came to 10 bases. This CDR3 region has 14 residues. CDR3 protein: CAISEEGTYYGYTF. The CDR3 DNA follows: TGTGCCATCAGTGAGGAGGGCACTTACTATGGCTACACCTTC.

The sample holds a few counts of this clonotype. The chain uses TRBV27 and TRBJ2-5; 11 bases align to TRBD2. Germline trimming cut 6 bases from V and 1 base from J; bases unmatched to any gene: 7. Germline CDR1 reads MNHEY; CDR2 reads SMNVEV (reference sequence). This CDR3 contains 16 residues. Written as DNA, the CDR3 is TGTGCCAGCAGCCGACTAGCGGGAAAGAGCCAAGAGACCCAGTACTTC. This gives the protein CASSRLAGKSQETQYF.

This clonotype was observed a few times. The chain joins TRBV5-1 to TRBJ2-1, with D possibly matching TRBD2 (6 bases). The germline gives CDR1 SGHRS, CDR2 YFSETQ. The ends were cut back, 4 bases at V and 5 bases at J, with 10 bases in the middle. This CDR3 region has 13 residues. CDR3 nucleotide sequence: TGCGCCAGCAGCCCACGGGGGAACAATGAGCAGTTCTTC. It translates to CASSPRGNNEQFF. Using reference TRBV5-1 and TRBJ2-1 for the parts outside the CDR3, the full variable domain is KAGVTQTPRYLIKTRGQQVTLSCSPISGHRSVSWYQQTPGQGLQFLFEYFSETQRNKGNFPGRFSGRQFSNSRSEMNVSTLELGDSALYLCASSPRGNNEQFFGPGTRLTVL.

The J gene is TRBJ2-7, the V gene TRBV27, with TRBD1 matching 7 bases. Germline loops: CDR1 MNHEY, CDR2 SMNVEV (reference sequence). V shed 3 bases, J shed 0 bases, and the junction held 5 bases outside the gene matches. CDR3 length: 15 amino acids. CDR3 sequence reads: CASSFWDRTSYEQYF. In DNA form, the CDR3 reads TGTGCCAGCAGTTTCTGGGACAGAACCTCCTACGAGCAGTACTTC.

This chain connects TRBV5-1 to TRBJ2-7; TRBD2 agrees at 10 bases. With V trimmed by 0 bases and J by 4 bases, 1 base remained unmatched. The V gene's germline CDR1 is SGHRS and CDR2 YFSETQ. There are 14 residues in the CDR3. The CDR3 loop reads CASSLASGRYEQYF. In DNA, the CDR3 is TGCGCCAGCAGCTTGGCTAGCGGGAGATACGAGCAGTACTTC. Full variable domain (missing parts from reference TRBV5-1 and TRBJ2-7): KAGVTQTPRYLIKTRGQQVTLSCSPISGHRSVSWYQQTPGQGLQFLFEYFSETQRNKGNFPGRFSGRQFSNSRSEMNVSTLELGDSALYLCASSLASGRYEQYFGPGTRLTVT.

The V gene is TRBV24-1, the J gene TRBJ2-5; TRBD2 matches at 14 bases. Germline V gives CDR1 KGHDR, CDR2 SFDVKD. V trimming: 2 bases; J trimming: 3 bases; junction bases outside the gene matches: 4. The CDR3 loop spans 17 amino acids. CDR3: CATSDSPGLAGEETQYF. DNA for the CDR3: TGTGCCACCAGTGATTCTCCGGGACTAGCGGGAGAAGAGACCCAGTACTTC.

This chain joins TRBV4-2 and TRBJ2-5, with a possible D match to TRBD2 (5 bases). V was pared by 1 base and J by 4 bases, with 10 bases between. Germline V gene lookup returns CDR1 LGHNA and CDR2 YNFKEQ. This CDR3 has 14 residues. The CDR3: CASSQVLALETQYF. The CDR3 DNA follows: TGTGCCAGCAGCCAAGTTCTAGCCCTAGAGACCCAGTACTTC.

The chain employs TRBV29-1 and TRBJ2-5; 7 bases fit TRBD2. This CDR3 region has 12 residues. The V segment lost 3 bases and the J segment 7 bases; nucleotides outside the gene matches: 5. Germline V CDR1 and CDR2: SQVTM, ANQGSEA. CDR3 amino acids: CSVEGLKGTQYF. CDR3 nucleotide sequence: TGCAGCGTTGAGGGACTAAAGGGGACCCAGTACTTC. Complete variable domain (other parts from reference TRBV29-1 and TRBJ2-5): SAVISQKPSRDICQRGTSLTIQCQVDSQVTMMFWYRQQPGQSLTLIATANQGSEATYESGFVIDKFPISRPNLTFSTLTVSNMSPEDSSIYLCSVEGLKGTQYFGPGTRLLVL.

V is TRBV15 and J is TRBJ1-1, with 10 bases that match TRBD1. J was trimmed by 10 bases and V by 1 base; bases with no gene match: 12. The CDR3 contains 16 residues. CDR1 and CDR2 (germline): LNHNV, YYDKDF (reference sequence). CDR3 bases: TGTGCCACCAGCAGAGTCTTACTGGGGACAGGGGATCTAGCTTTCTTT. Amino acid sequence: CATSRVLLGTGDLAFF. The whole variable domain, remainder taken from reference TRBV15 and TRBJ1-1, is DAMVIQNPRYQVTQFGKPVTLSCSQTLNHNVMYWYQQKSSQAPKLLFHYYDKDFNNEADTPDNFQSRRPNTSFCFLDIRSPGLGDTAMYLCATSRVLLGTGDLAFFGQGTRLTVV.

The chain has TRBV20-1 and TRBJ2-3; TRBD2 agrees at 11 bases. From germline, CDR1 is DFQATT and CDR2 SNEGSKA (reference sequence). CDR3 length: 17 residues. Unmatched junction bases numbered 6, after V lost 1 base and J lost 0 bases. In nucleotides, the CDR3 is TGCAGTGCTAGAGGCCTAGCGGGGGGCCGTAGCACAGATACGCAGTATTTT. This encodes CSARGLAGGRSTDTQYF.

The CDR3 nucleotides are TGCAGTGCTAGGGGTAGGGGGGCTTTTGGAGCTTTCTTT. This codes for CSARGRGAFGAFF. V is TRBV20-1 and J is TRBJ1-1; D is possibly TRBD1 (6 bases). V lost 3 bases and J 10 bases, leaving 18 bases between the germline ends. This CDR3 has 13 residues. The V gene's germline CDR1 is DFQATT and CDR2 SNEGSKA (reference sequence).